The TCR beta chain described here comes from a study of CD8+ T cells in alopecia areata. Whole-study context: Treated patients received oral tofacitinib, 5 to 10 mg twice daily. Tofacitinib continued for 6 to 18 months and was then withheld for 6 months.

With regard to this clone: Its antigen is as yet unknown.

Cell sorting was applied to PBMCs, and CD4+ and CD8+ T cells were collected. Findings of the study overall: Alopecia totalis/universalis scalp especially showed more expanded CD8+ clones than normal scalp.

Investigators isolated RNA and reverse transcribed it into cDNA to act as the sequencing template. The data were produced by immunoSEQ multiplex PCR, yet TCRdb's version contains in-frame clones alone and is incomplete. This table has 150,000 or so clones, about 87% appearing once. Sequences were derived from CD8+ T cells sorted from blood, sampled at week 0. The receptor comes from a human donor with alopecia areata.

In nucleotides, the CDR3 is TGTGCCAGCAGTTACCCCGGGACAGGGGGGCTTGGGGAGCAGTACTTC. This encodes CASSYPGTGGLGEQYF. This chain uses TRBV6-5 with TRBJ2-7; TRBD1 matches 11 bases. The CDR3 is 16 amino acids. CDR1 is MNHEY and CDR2 is SVGAGI in the germline V gene. After removal of 2 bases from V and 7 bases from J, the junction contained 10 bases not matched to a gene.